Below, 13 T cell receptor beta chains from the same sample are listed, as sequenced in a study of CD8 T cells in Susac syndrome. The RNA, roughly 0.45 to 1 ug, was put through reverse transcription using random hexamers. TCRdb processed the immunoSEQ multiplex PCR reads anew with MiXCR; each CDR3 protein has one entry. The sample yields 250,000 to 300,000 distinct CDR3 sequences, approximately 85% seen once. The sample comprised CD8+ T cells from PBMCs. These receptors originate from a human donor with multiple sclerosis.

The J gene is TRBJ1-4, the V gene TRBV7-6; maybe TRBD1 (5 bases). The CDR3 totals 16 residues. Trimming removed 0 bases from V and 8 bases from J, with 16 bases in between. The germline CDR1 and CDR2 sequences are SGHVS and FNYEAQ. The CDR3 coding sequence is TGTGCCAGCAGCTTAGCCCCGCAGGGAGGGTTGGAAAAACTGTTTTTT. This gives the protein CASSLAPQGGLEKLFF. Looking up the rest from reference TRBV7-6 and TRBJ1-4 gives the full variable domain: GAGVSQSPRYKVTKRGQDVALRCDPISGHVSLYWYRQALGQGPEFLTYFNYEAQQDKSGLPNDRFSAERPEGSISTLTIQRTEQRDSAMYRCASSLAPQGGLEKLFFGSGTQLSVL.

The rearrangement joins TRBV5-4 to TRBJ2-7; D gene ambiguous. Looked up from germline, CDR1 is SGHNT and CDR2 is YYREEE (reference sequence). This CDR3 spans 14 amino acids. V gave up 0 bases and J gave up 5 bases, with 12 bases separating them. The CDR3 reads CASSLGNFMDEQYF. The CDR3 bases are TGTGCCAGCAGCTTGGGTAACTTCATGGACGAGCAGTACTTC.

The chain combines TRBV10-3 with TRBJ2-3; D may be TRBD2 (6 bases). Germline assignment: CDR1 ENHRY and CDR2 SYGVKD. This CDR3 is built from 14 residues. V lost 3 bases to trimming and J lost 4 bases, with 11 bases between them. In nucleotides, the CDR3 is TGTGCCATCAGTGACACGGGAGACGCAGATACGCAGTATTTT. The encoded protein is CAISDTGDADTQYF.

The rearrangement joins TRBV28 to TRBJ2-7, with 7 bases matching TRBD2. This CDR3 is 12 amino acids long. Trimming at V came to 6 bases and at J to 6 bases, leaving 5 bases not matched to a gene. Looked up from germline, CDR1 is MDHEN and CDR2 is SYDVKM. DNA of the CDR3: TGTGCCAGCAGGGGGGGGATACTCGAGCAGTACTTC. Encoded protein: CASRGGILEQYF.

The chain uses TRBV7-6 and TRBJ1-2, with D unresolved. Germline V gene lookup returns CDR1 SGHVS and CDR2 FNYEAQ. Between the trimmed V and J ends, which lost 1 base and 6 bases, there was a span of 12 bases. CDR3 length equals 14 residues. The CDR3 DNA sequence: TGTGCCAGCAGCTTAGGCACCGGAACGGATGGCTACACCTTC. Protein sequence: CASSLGTGTDGYTF.

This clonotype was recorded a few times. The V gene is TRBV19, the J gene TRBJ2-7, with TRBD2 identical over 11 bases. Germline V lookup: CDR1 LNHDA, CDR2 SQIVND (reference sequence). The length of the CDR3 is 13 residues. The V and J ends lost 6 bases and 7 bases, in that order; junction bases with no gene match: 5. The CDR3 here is CASRLAGAGEQYF. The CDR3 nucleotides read TGTGCCAGTAGACTAGCGGGAGCAGGAGAGCAGTACTTC.

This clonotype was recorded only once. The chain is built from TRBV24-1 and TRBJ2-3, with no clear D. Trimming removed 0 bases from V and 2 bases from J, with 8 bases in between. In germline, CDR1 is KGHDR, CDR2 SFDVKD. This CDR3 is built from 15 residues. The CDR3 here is CATSDLFRFTDTQYF. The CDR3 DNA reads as TGTGCCACCAGTGATTTGTTCAGGTTCACAGATACGCAGTATTTT.

The CDR3: CASSLGSGPYNEQFF. CDR3 DNA: TGTGCCAGCAGCTTAGGATCAGGTCCCTACAATGAGCAGTTCTTC. This sequence joins TRBV7-2 and TRBJ2-1; the D is unclear. The germline V gene has CDR1 SGHTA and CDR2 FQGNSA. CDR3 size: 15 residues. Trimming removed 1 base from V and 2 bases from J, with 9 bases in between.

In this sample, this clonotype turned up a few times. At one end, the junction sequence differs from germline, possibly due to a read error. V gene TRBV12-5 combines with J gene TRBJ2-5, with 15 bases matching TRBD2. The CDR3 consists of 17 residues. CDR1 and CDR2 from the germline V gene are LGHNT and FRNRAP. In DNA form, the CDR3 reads TGTGCTAGTGCCCCGGGACTAGCGGGAGGCCCCCAAGAGACCCAGTACTTT. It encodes CASAPGLAGGPQETQYF.

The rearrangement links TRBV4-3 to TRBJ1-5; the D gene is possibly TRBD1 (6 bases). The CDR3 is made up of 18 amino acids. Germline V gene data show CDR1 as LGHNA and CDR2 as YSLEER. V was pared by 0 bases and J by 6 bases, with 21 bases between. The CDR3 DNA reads TGCGCCAGCAGCCAAGAGAGGACAGCGCGGGAGAGAGGTCAGCCCCAGCATTTT. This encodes CASSQERTARERGQPQHF.

For the CDR3, the DNA is TGTGCCAGCAGTTACCCAGGCCACACCGGGGAGCTGTTTTTT. It yields the protein CASSYPGHTGELFF. The V gene is TRBV6-5, the J gene TRBJ2-2; D is undetermined. The CDR3 is 14 residues long. Trimming stripped 2 bases from V and 3 bases from J, with 7 bases between. Germline V gene data show CDR1 as MNHEY and CDR2 as SVGAGI.

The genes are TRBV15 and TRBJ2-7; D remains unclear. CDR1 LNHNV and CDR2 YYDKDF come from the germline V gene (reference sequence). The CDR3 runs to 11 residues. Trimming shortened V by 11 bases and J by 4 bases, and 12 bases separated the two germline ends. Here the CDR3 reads CAAGLSYEQYF. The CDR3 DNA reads TGTGCCGCCGGGTTATCTTACGAGCAGTACTTC.

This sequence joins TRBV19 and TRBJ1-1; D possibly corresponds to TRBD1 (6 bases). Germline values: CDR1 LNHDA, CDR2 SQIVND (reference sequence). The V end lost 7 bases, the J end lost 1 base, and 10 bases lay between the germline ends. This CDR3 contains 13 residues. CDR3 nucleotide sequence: TGTGCCAGTACCCGGACAGAGAACACTGAAGCTTTCTTT. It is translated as CASTRTENTEAFF.